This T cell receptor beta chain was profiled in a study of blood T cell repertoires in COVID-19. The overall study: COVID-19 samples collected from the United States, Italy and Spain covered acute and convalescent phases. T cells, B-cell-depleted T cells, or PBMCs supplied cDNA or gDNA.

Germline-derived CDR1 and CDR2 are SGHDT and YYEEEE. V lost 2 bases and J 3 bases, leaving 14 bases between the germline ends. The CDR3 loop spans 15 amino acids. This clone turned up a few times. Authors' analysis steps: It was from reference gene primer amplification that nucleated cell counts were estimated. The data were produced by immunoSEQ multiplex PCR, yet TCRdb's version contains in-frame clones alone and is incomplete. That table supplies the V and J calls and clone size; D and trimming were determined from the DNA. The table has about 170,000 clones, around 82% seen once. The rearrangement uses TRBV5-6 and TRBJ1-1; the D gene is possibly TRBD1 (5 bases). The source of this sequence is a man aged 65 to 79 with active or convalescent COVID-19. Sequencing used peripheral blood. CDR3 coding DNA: TGTGCCAGCAGCTTTTGGAGACAGTCGTACACTGAAGCTTTCTTT. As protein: CASSFWRQSYTEAFF.